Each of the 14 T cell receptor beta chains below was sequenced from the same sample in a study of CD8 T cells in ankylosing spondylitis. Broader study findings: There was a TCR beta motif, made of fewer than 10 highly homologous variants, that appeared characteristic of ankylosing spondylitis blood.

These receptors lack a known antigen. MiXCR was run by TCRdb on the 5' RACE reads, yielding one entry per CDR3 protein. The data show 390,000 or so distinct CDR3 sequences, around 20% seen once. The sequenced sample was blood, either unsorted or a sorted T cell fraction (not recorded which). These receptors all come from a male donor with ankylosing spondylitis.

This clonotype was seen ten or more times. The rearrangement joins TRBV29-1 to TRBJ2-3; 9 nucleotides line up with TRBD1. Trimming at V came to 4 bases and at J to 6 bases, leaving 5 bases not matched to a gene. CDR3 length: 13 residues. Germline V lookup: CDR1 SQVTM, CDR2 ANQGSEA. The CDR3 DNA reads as TGCAGCGTTGGACAGGGGGTTACGGATACGCAGTATTTT. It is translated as CSVGQGVTDTQYF.

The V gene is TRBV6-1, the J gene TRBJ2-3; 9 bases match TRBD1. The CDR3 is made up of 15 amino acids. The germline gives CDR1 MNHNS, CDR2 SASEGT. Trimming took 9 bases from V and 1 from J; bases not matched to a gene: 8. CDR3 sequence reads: CASHPQGAGTDTQYF. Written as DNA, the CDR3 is TGTGCCAGTCACCCACAGGGGGCAGGCACAGATACGCAGTATTTT.

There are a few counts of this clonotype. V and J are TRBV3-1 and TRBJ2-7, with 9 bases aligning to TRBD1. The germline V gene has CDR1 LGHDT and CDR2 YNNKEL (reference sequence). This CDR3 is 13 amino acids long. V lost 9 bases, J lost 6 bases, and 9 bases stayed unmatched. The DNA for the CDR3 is TGTGCCAGTACCACAGGGGGCTTTGGCGAGCAGTACTTC. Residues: CASTTGGFGEQYF.

DNA for the CDR3: TGTGCCAGCAGCCCTCTAGCGGAAACCACAGATACGCAGTATTTT. Its translation is CASSPLAETTDTQYF. This rearrangement joins TRBV9 to TRBJ2-3, with 7 bases matching TRBD2. Germline V gives CDR1 SGDLS, CDR2 YYNGEE. V dropped 4 bases and J dropped 2; count of bases not matched to a gene: 7. The CDR3 covers 15 residues. Based on the CDR3 plus reference TRBV9 and TRBJ2-3, the full variable domain is DSGVTQTPKHLITATGQRVTLRCSPRSGDLSVYWYQQSLDQGLQFLIQYYNGEERAKGNILERFSAQQFPDLHSELNLSSLELGDSALYFCASSPLAETTDTQYFGPGTRLTVL.

The CDR3 bases are TGTGCCAGCAGCCCGGACAGGGCTTTGTACGGCTACACCTTC. Translation gives CASSPDRALYGYTF. The chain combines TRBV28 with TRBJ1-2; TRBD1 agrees at 8 bases. This CDR3 contains 14 residues. Germline V CDR1 and CDR2: MDHEN, SYDVKM. With 6 bases clipped from V and 8 bases from J, the junction kept 11 bases outside the gene matches.

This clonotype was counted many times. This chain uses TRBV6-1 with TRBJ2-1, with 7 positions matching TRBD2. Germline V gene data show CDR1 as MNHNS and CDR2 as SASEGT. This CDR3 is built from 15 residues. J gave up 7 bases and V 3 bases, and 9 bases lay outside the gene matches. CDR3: CASSDLLASQNEQFF. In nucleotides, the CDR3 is TGTGCCAGCAGTGACTTACTAGCGAGCCAAAATGAGCAGTTCTTC.

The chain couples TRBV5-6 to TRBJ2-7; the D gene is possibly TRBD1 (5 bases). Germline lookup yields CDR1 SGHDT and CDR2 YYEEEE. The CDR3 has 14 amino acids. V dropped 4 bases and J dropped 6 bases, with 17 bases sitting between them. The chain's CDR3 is CASSSPAGLGEQYF. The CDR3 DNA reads TGTGCCAGCAGCAGCCCAGCAGGGTTAGGCGAGCAGTACTTC.

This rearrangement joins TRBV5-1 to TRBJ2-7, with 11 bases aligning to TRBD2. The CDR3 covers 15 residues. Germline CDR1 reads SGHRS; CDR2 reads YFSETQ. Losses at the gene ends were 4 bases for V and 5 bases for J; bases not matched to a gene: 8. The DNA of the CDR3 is TGCGCCAGCAGCGAGCTAGCGGGAGGCCCCGACGAGCAGTACTTC. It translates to CASSELAGGPDEQYF.

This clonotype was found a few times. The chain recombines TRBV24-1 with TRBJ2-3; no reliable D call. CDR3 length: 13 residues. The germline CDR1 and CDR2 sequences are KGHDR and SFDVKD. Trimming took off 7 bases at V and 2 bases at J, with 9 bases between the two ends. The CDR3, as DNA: TGTGCCACCAGCCGGCAGTCCACAGATACGCAGTATTTT. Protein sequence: CATSRQSTDTQYF.

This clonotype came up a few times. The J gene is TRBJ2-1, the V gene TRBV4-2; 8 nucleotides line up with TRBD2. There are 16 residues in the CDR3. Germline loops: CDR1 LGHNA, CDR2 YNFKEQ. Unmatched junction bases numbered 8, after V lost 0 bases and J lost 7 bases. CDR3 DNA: TGTGCCAGCAGCCAAGAGGGAGCGGGAGCCGGGAATGAGCAGTTCTTC. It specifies CASSQEGAGAGNEQFF.

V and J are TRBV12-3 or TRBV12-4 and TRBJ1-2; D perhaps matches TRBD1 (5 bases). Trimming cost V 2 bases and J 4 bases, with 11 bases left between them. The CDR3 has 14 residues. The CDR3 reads CASSLIGAGYGYTF. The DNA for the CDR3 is TGTGCCAGCAGTTTAATAGGGGCGGGCTATGGCTACACCTTC.

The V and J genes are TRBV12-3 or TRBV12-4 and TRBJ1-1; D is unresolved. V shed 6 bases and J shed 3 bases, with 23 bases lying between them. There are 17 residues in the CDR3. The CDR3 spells CASSGQTISYGDTEAFF. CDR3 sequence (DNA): TGTGCCAGCAGCGGGCAGACGATTAGTTACGGGGACACTGAAGCTTTCTTT.

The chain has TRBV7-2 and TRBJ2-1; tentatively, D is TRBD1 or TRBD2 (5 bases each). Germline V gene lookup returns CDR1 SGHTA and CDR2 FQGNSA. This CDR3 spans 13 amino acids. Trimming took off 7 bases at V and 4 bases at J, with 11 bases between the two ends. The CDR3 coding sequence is TGTGCCAGCACGGGACCCAGGTACAATGAGCAGTTCTTC. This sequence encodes CASTGPRYNEQFF.

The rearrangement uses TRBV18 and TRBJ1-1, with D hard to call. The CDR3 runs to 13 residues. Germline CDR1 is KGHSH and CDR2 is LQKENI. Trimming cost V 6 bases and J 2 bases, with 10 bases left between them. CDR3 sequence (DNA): TGTGCCAGCTCGTTGGAATTTAACACTGAAGCTTTCTTT. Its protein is CASSLEFNTEAFF.